Below, 30 T cell receptor beta chains from the same sample are listed, as sequenced in a study of post-analysis software for immune sequencing data. Study results and limitations: Roughly five TRBV segments occurring more often in patients than controls included TRBV5-6, TRBV5-1 and TRBV20-1.

These receptors lack a known antigen. The TCR beta cDNA libraries contained unique molecular identifiers. MiXCR was run by TCRdb on the PCR reads, yielding one entry per CDR3 protein. The data hold 350,000 to 450,000 distinct CDR3 sequences, with around 33% observed a single time. Specimen: blood. All receptors derive from a girl aged 5-17 years with multiple sclerosis.

The chain has TRBV20-1 and TRBJ2-4; 12 bases agree with TRBD1. The end of the DNA fits TRBJ2-7 better, so the J call may be wrong. There are 15 residues in the CDR3. Germline V gene lookup returns CDR1 DFQATT and CDR2 SNEGSKA (reference sequence). Here the CDR3 reads CSAGFPGQGAYEQYF. CDR3 DNA sequence: TGCAGTGCTGGGTTCCCGGGACAGGGGGCTTACGAGCAGTACTTC.

The V gene is TRBV24-1, the J gene TRBJ2-5, with 10 positions matching TRBD1. With 3 bases clipped from V and 2 bases from J, the junction kept 8 bases outside the gene matches. CDR1 KGHDR and CDR2 SFDVKD come from the germline V gene. This CDR3 region has 17 residues. CDR3 amino acids: CATSDPSRDRGQETQYF. In DNA, the CDR3 is TGTGCCACCAGTGATCCTTCCCGGGACAGGGGTCAAGAGACCCAGTACTTC.

The V and J genes are TRBV5-1 and TRBJ1-1; 7 nucleotides line up with TRBD1. This CDR3 has 16 amino acids. Germline CDR1 reads SGHRS; CDR2 reads YFSETQ. The junction had 9 bases not matched to a gene; V was cut back by 1 base and J by 3 bases. The CDR3 loop reads CASSLTGAGRYTEAFF. The CDR3 DNA sequence: TGCGCCAGCAGCTTGACAGGGGCCGGGAGGTACACTGAAGCTTTCTTT.

The chain couples TRBV7-2 to TRBJ2-3; 12 nucleotides line up with TRBD2. V lost 1 base and J lost 4; bases outside the gene matches: 3. Germline V gives CDR1 SGHTA, CDR2 FQGNSA. The CDR3 sequence is 16 residues long. CDR3 loop: CASSLGPSGGADTQYF. Written as DNA, the CDR3 is TGTGCCAGCAGCTTAGGACCTAGCGGGGGGGCAGATACGCAGTATTTT.

J is TRBJ1-1 and V is TRBV20-1, with a tentative D call TRBD1 (6 bases). Germline V gene data show CDR1 as DFQATT and CDR2 as SNEGSKA (reference sequence). CDR3 length: 15 residues. V was pared by 3 bases and J by 6 bases, with 20 bases between. The CDR3 region is CSASSGGKRGAEAFF. CDR3 nucleotide sequence: TGCAGTGCTAGTTCGGGGGGCAAAAGGGGCGCTGAAGCTTTCTTT.

The chain couples TRBV6-1 to TRBJ1-2; TRBD1 might be the D (6 bases). The germline V and J ends were trimmed by 2 bases and 4 bases, with 17 bases remaining between them. This CDR3 is 16 amino acids long. Germline assignment: CDR1 MNHNS and CDR2 SASEGT. This chain's CDR3 is CASSERGFSSIYGYTF. The CDR3 DNA reads as TGTGCCAGCAGTGAAAGGGGGTTCTCATCTATCTATGGCTACACCTTC.

The chain carries TRBV10-3 and TRBJ2-7; unclear D gene. V lost 2 bases and J 2 bases, leaving 7 bases between the germline ends. The germline gives CDR1 ENHRY, CDR2 SYGVKD. CDR3 length: 13 residues. This CDR3 reads CAISEDGTYEQYF. DNA of the CDR3: TGTGCCATCAGTGAGGACGGAACCTACGAGCAGTACTTC.

This clonotype was detected a few times. The rearrangement links TRBV6-6 to TRBJ2-1; TRBD2 matches 8 bases. The CDR3 is 11 amino acids. V was pared by 9 bases and J by 15 bases, with 10 bases of the junction left unmatched. In germline, CDR1 is MNHNY, CDR2 SVGAGI (reference sequence). CDR3 amino acids: CASQGLALGFF. The CDR3 bases are TGTGCCAGTCAAGGACTAGCCCTCGGGTTCTTC.

This clonotype was seen only a few times. A read error may account for a junction end that differs from germline. The V call is TRBV5-1, the J call TRBJ2-7; 9 bases align to TRBD1. The CDR3 is 14 amino acids. Germline assignment: CDR1 SGHRS and CDR2 YFSETQ. CDR3 protein: CASSLTGGSYKQYF. The CDR3 DNA is TGCGCCAGCAGCTTAACAGGGGGCTCCTACAAGCAGTACTTC.

The chain links TRBV19 to TRBJ1-5; D is perhaps TRBD1 (5 bases). Trimming shortened V by 10 bases and J by 3 bases, and 13 bases separated the two germline ends. In germline, CDR1 is LNHDA, CDR2 SQIVND (reference sequence). This CDR3 has 13 residues. In DNA form, the CDR3 reads TGTGCCACAACAGACAGTCCCAATCAGCCCCAGCATTTT. It codes for CATTDSPNQPQHF.

The gene calls are TRBV6-5 and TRBJ2-7, with D possibly being TRBD2 (6 bases). The germline V and J ends were trimmed by 2 bases and 0 bases, with 14 bases remaining between them. The CDR3 has 16 amino acids. Germline lookup yields CDR1 MNHEY and CDR2 SVGAGI. CDR3 loop: CASSYTTSPSSYEQYF. The CDR3 DNA is TGTGCCAGCAGTTACACTACTAGCCCAAGCTCCTACGAGCAGTACTTC.

The gene calls are TRBV18 and TRBJ2-7; 9 bases align to TRBD1. Germline V CDR1 and CDR2: KGHSH, LQKENI. V was clipped by 3 bases and J by 3 bases; unmatched bases: 6. The CDR3 loop spans 15 amino acids. CDR3 sequence (DNA): TGTGCCAGCTCACCGGGACAGGGAGAAGTCTACGAGCAGTACTTC. It is translated as CASSPGQGEVYEQYF.

This sequence joins TRBV19 and TRBJ2-1, with 16 bases matching TRBD2. Germline V CDR1 and CDR2: LNHDA, SQIVND (reference sequence). Trimming removed 6 bases from V and 10 bases from J; junction bases left unmatched: 15. The CDR3 sequence is 18 residues long. CDR3 in amino acids: CASSPSGTSGGAGSEQFF. CDR3 bases: TGTGCCAGTAGCCCCTCCGGGACTAGCGGGGGGGCGGGGTCGGAGCAGTTCTTC. Combining the CDR3 with reference TRBV19 and TRBJ2-1 gives the whole variable domain DGGITQSPKYLFRKEGQNVTLSCEQNLNHDAMYWYRQDPGQGLRLIYYSQIVNDFQKGDIAEGYSVSREKKESFPLTVTSAQKNPTAFYLCASSPSGTSGGAGSEQFFGPGTRLTVL.

This clonotype was detected only a few times. This sequence joins TRBV12-3 or TRBV12-4 and TRBJ2-5, with D perhaps matching TRBD1 (5 bases). V lost 2 bases to trimming and J lost 5 bases, with 9 bases between them. The CDR3 covers 13 residues. In DNA form, the CDR3 reads TGTGCCAGCAGTTTAAACAGGCGGGAGACCCAGTACTTC. This sequence encodes CASSLNRRETQYF.

This chain connects TRBV5-1 to TRBJ2-2; 11 bases fit TRBD1. J was trimmed by 6 bases and V by 4 bases; bases with no gene match: 2. The germline V gene has CDR1 SGHRS and CDR2 YFSETQ. The CDR3 spans 14 residues. The CDR3 bases are TGCGCCAGCAGCGAGGGACAGGGGGCCGGGGAGCTGTTTTTT. Translating gives CASSEGQGAGELFF.

The chain combines TRBV12-3 or TRBV12-4 with TRBJ1-6; tentatively, D is TRBD1 (5 bases). Trimming left V 5 bases short and J 7 bases short, with 12 bases between. The CDR3 is made up of 14 amino acids. The DNA of the CDR3 is TGTGCCAGCAGTCGGGACGGTGTAAATTCACCCCTCCACTTT. As protein: CASSRDGVNSPLHF.

This clonotype was detected only a few times. The V call is TRBV5-5, the J call TRBJ1-2; possibly TRBD1 for D (6 bases). Trimming cost V 4 bases and J 8 bases, with 12 bases left between them. Per germline, CDR1 SGHKS and CDR2 YYEKEE (reference sequence). This CDR3 is built from 12 residues. CDR3 amino acids: CASSTQGRGYTF. In nucleotides, the CDR3 is TGTGCCAGCAGCACACAGGGACGCGGCTACACCTTC.

The gene calls are TRBV7-2 and TRBJ2-1, with D perhaps matching TRBD1 (6 bases). Deletions cut 3 bases from V and 5 bases from J, with 14 bases between. The CDR3 has 15 residues. CDR1 and CDR2 from the germline V gene are SGHTA and FQGNSA. The CDR3 DNA reads TGTGCCAGCAGCTTGGACAGTGGGTCCCACAATGAGCAGTTCTTC. Translated: CASSLDSGSHNEQFF.

In this sample, this clonotype turned up once. The chain uses TRBV12-3 or TRBV12-4 and TRBJ2-7; 7 bases agree with TRBD1. The CDR3 contains 14 residues. The trim removed 8 bases at V and 6 bases at J, leaving 13 bases unmatched. The CDR3 loop reads CASGPDRDSTEQYF. CDR3 nucleotide sequence: TGTGCCAGCGGCCCAGACAGGGATTCGACCGAGCAGTACTTC.

The chain employs TRBV6-2 or TRBV6-3 and TRBJ2-3, with 9 positions matching TRBD2. This CDR3 spans 17 amino acids. The junction had 11 bases not matched to a gene; V was cut back by 5 bases and J by 2 bases. Looked up from germline, CDR1 is MNHEY and CDR2 is SVGEGT. CDR3 sequence: CASSDTPLAGATDTQYF. The CDR3 bases are TGTGCCAGCAGTGATACACCCTTAGCGGGGGCCACAGATACGCAGTATTTT.

The V call is TRBV15, the J call TRBJ2-2; 7 bases align to TRBD1. There are 14 residues in the CDR3. The V segment lost 0 bases and the J segment 6 bases; nucleotides outside the gene matches: 1. Germline V gene sequence: CDR1 LNHNV, CDR2 YYDKDF (reference sequence). In DNA, the CDR3 is TGTGCCACCAGCAGAGATCAGGGGGCCGGGGAGCTGTTTTTT. It codes for CATSRDQGAGELFF.

This clonotype was counted between two and nine times. This chain uses TRBV12-3 or TRBV12-4 with TRBJ2-7; the D call may be TRBD1 or TRBD2 (5 bases each). V shed 3 bases and J shed 7 bases, with 22 bases lying between them. The CDR3 sequence is 16 residues long. This CDR3 is CASSFRLRQKRGEQYF. The CDR3, as DNA: TGTGCCAGCAGTTTCAGGCTAAGACAGAAACGGGGAGAGCAGTACTTC.

This clonotype was seen more than once but under ten times. This chain connects TRBV7-3 to TRBJ1-4; D is uncertain. Germline CDR1 and CDR2: SGHTA and FQGTGA. The CDR3 extends over 14 amino acids. The chain's CDR3 is CAVWTRMENEKLFF. The DNA for the CDR3 is TGTGCAGTTTGGACGCGGATGGAGAATGAAAAACTGTTTTTT.

This clonotype was detected a few times. This sequence joins TRBV9 and TRBJ2-1; no firm D call. Germline CDR1 and CDR2: SGDLS and YYNGEE. V dropped 0 bases and J dropped 7 bases, with 11 bases sitting between them. The CDR3 is made up of 14 amino acids. The chain's CDR3 is CASSVVDLGNEQFF. The CDR3 bases are TGTGCCAGCAGCGTAGTGGACCTAGGGAATGAGCAGTTCTTC. Supplemented by reference TRBV9 and TRBJ2-1, the full variable domain reads DSGVTQTPKHLITATGQRVTLRCSPRSGDLSVYWYQQSLDQGLQFLIQYYNGEERAKGNILERFSAQQFPDLHSELNLSSLELGDSALYFCASSVVDLGNEQFFGPGTRLTVL.

The CDR3 nucleotides are TGTGCCAGCACCATTACTAACACTGAAGCTTTCTTT. It specifies CASTITNTEAFF. The rearrangement uses TRBV12-3 or TRBV12-4 and TRBJ1-1; no clear D. The CDR3 totals 12 residues. V was clipped by 7 bases and J by 2 bases, with 8 bases between them.

This clonotype came up a few times. The rearrangement uses TRBV12-3 or TRBV12-4 and TRBJ2-3, with D tentatively TRBD1 or TRBD2 (6 bases each). Trimming left V 4 bases short and J 3 bases short, with 14 bases between. CDR3 length equals 15 residues. The DNA of the CDR3 is TGTGCCAGCAGTTGGACGGGGGCGGGTACAGATACGCAGTATTTT. It translates to CASSWTGAGTDTQYF.

This clonotype was seen only a few times. The chain has TRBV12-3 or TRBV12-4 and TRBJ1-5; D is perhaps TRBD1 (5 bases). The CDR3 consists of 17 residues. The V end lost 1 base, the J end lost 7 bases, and 20 bases lay between the germline ends. CDR3 loop: CASSLVMGPTQRQPQHF. The CDR3 bases are TGTGCCAGCAGTTTAGTCATGGGGCCTACGCAAAGGCAGCCCCAGCATTTT.

This clonotype was found a few times. This chain uses TRBV9 with TRBJ1-5, with 8 bases lining up with TRBD1. Germline trimming cut 3 bases from V and 5 bases from J; bases unmatched to any gene: 4. The germline V gene has CDR1 SGDLS and CDR2 YYNGEE. This CDR3 is 14 amino acids long. The CDR3 DNA follows: TGTGCCAGCAGCGGCGGACAGGGCCATCAGCCCCAGCATTTT. As protein: CASSGGQGHQPQHF.

The V and J genes are TRBV4-1 and TRBJ1-5, with D possibly being TRBD1 (5 bases). The V end was cut by 1 base, the J end by 2 bases, with 12 bases between. The CDR3 runs to 16 residues. From germline, CDR1 is MGHRA and CDR2 YSYEKL. The CDR3, as DNA: TGCGCCAGCAGCCAAGTGCCTTTGGGGGGCAATCAGCCCCAGCATTTT. The encoded protein is CASSQVPLGGNQPQHF.

This clonotype has more than one count but fewer than ten. V usage is TRBV12-3 or TRBV12-4 and J usage is TRBJ1-1, with TRBD1 matching 12 bases. The length of the CDR3 is 18 residues. V lost 2 bases to trimming and J lost 4 bases; unmatched junction nucleotides: 11. CDR3 in amino acids: CASSLLGQGAIGGTEAFF. CDR3 DNA: TGTGCCAGCAGTTTACTGGGACAGGGGGCAATCGGGGGCACTGAAGCTTTCTTT.